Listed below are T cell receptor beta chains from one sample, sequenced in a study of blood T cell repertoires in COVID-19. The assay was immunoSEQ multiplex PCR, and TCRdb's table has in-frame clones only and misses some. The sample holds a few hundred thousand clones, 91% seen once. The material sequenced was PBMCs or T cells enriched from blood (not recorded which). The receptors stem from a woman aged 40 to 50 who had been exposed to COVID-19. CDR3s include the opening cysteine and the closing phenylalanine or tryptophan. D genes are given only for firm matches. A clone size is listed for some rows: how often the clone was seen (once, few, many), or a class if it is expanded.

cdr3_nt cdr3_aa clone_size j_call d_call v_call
TGTGCCAGCAGCCTTACAGGGGCTGGAAACACCATATATTTT CASSLTGAGNTIYF NA TRBJ1-3 TRBD1 TRBV7-8
TGTGCCAGCAGCCAGCAGGAGGCCCGGGTCTATGGCTACACCTTC CASSQQEARVYGYTF NA TRBJ1-2 NA TRBV7-8
TGCGCCAGCAGCACGCCGGGACAATCCTATGGCTACACCTTC CASSTPGQSYGYTF once TRBJ1-2 NA TRBV5-1
TGTGCCAGCAGCTTGAACGCCCAAGTGCCGGGACAGGGGTACGATGAGCAGTTCTTC CASSLNAQVPGQGYDEQFF NA TRBJ2-1 TRBD1 TRBV11-3
TGTGCCAGCAGTAGGGGGCTATCCGGGGAGCTGTTTTTT CASSRGLSGELFF NA TRBJ2-2 TRBD1 TRBV13
TGTGCCAGCAGTGAAGCGCACGGGTACGAGCAGTACTTC CASSEAHGYEQYF NA TRBJ2-7 NA TRBV2
TGTGCCAGCTCCCCGGGACTTAGCACAGATACGCAGTATTTT CASSPGLSTDTQYF NA TRBJ2-3 NA TRBV11-3
TGTGCCAGCTCACCGGACGCTCTAGCCGGTTTGGAGTTCTTC CASSPDALAGLEFF NA TRBJ2-1 NA TRBV18
TGCGCCAGCAGCCAAACGAGTGGCTCCTACGAGCAGTACTTC CASSQTSGSYEQYF NA TRBJ2-7 NA TRBV4-3
TGTGCCAGCAGCCCCCTCGGGACATACTACGAGCAGTACTTC CASSPLGTYYEQYF NA TRBJ2-7 NA TRBV9
TGCAGCGTTGTTAAGGAGCGGCAGAACACTGAAGCTTTCTTT CSVVKERQNTEAFF NA TRBJ1-1 NA TRBV29-1
TGTGCCAGCAGCTCCGGGGGGGGATCTAGCAATGAGCAGTTCTTC CASSSGGGSSNEQFF once TRBJ2-1 TRBD2 TRBV7-6
TGCGCCAGCAGCTTAAAGCTTGCCGGGGAGCTGTTTTTT CASSLKLAGELFF NA TRBJ2-2 NA TRBV5-1
TGTGCCAGCAGCTCACGGGGACAGGGAGAAACAGATACGCAGTATTTT CASSSRGQGETDTQYF once TRBJ2-3 TRBD1 TRBV7-8
TGTGCCAGCAGCTTAAGAACAGGGTATGGCTACACCTTC CASSLRTGYGYTF NA TRBJ1-2 NA TRBV11-3
TGTGCCAGCAGCTTAGGACAGTTCAATTCACCCCTCCACTTT CASSLGQFNSPLHF once TRBJ1-6 NA TRBV7-6
TGTGCCAGTAGTCCGACAGGGGTCACTGAAGCTTTCTTT CASSPTGVTEAFF NA TRBJ1-1 TRBD1 TRBV19
TGTGCCAGCACCGCATTCGGGGCAACTAATGAAAAACTGTTTTTT CASTAFGATNEKLFF NA TRBJ1-4 NA TRBV11-2
TGTGCCAGCAGACTGCGGGGAGGCCAAGAGACCCAGTACTTC CASRLRGGQETQYF NA TRBJ2-5 NA TRBV6-6
TGTGCCGGTCGGTACGCCTTCTACTCTGGAAACACCATATATTTT CAGRYAFYSGNTIYF NA TRBJ1-3 NA TRBV3-1/TRBV3-2
TGTGCCAGCAGCTTAGCGAATAGAGGAGAGACCCAGTACTTC CASSLANRGETQYF NA TRBJ2-5 NA TRBV7-2
TGTGCCAGCAGCCAAGAAGCCGGGACAGGGACTTCCTACGAGCAGTACTTC CASSQEAGTGTSYEQYF NA TRBJ2-7 TRBD1 TRBV3-1/TRBV3-2
TGTGCCAGCGGGGAGGGTTTCAATCAGCCCCAGCATTTT CASGEGFNQPQHF few TRBJ1-5 NA TRBV6-5
TGTGCCAGCAGCGTATTGGGCAGTCCCACAGATACGCAGTATTTT CASSVLGSPTDTQYF NA TRBJ2-3 NA TRBV9
TGTGCCAGCAGTGGGGGCTATGGATCGGCCACTGAAGCTTTCTTT CASSGGYGSATEAFF once TRBJ1-1 NA TRBV2
TGTGCCAGCTCACTCCCGCCCGGGACAGGGAGGTCCGAGCAGTACTTC CASSLPPGTGRSEQYF NA TRBJ2-7 TRBD1 TRBV18
TGCAGCGTGCCGCAGGTGGGGAGCACTGAAGCTTTCTTT CSVPQVGSTEAFF NA TRBJ1-1 NA TRBV29-1
TGTGCCACCAGTGATCAATCAGCGGGAGAACTTGAGCAGTTCTTC CATSDQSAGELEQFF once TRBJ2-1 TRBD2 TRBV24-1
TGTGCCAGCAGCACCGGACAGGGGAGCAATCAGCCCCAGCATTTT CASSTGQGSNQPQHF NA TRBJ1-5 TRBD1 TRBV11-3
TGTGCCAGCAGGGCAGGGGGCGCCTTTAGCAATCAGCCCCAGCATTTT CASRAGGAFSNQPQHF NA TRBJ1-5 TRBD1 TRBV28
TGTGCCAGCAGCTTCGCGGGAGGGCCAAACAATGAGCAGTTCTTC CASSFAGGPNNEQFF once TRBJ2-1 TRBD2 TRBV7-3
TGTGCCAGCAGTGCTTACTACGAGCAGTACTTC CASSAYYEQYF NA TRBJ2-7 NA TRBV2
TGTGCCAGTAGTGTGGGAGGGACTGAAGCTTTCTTT CASSVGGTEAFF NA TRBJ1-1 NA TRBV19
TGCGCCAGCAGTCGCCGGGACAGGGTATCTGAAGCTTTCTTT CASSRRDRVSEAFF NA TRBJ1-1 TRBD1 TRBV10-1
TGCGCCAGCAGTCCCAACGATTGGACAGGGGGGTACGAGCAGTACTTC CASSPNDWTGGYEQYF NA TRBJ2-7 TRBD1 TRBV23-1
TGCGCCAGCAGCCGCAAGGGCCACACTGGAGCAGGGGGAATGAACACTGAAGCTTTCTTT CASSRKGHTGAGGMNTEAFF NA TRBJ1-1 TRBD1 TRBV5-1
TGTGCCAGTAACTCGGCGTCGACAGGCTGGACTGAAGCTTTCTTT CASNSASTGWTEAFF few TRBJ1-1 NA TRBV19
TGTGCCAGCAGTGCTCTAAAAAACACTGAAGCTTTCTTT CASSALKNTEAFF NA TRBJ1-1 NA TRBV2
TGTGCCAGCAGCTCCCGAGACTTCCACGAGCAGTACTTC CASSSRDFHEQYF NA TRBJ2-7 NA TRBV5-4
TGTGCCAGCAGCTCCCGTAGCGGGGGGGGTTCCTACGAGCAGTACTTC CASSSRSGGGSYEQYF NA TRBJ2-7 TRBD2 TRBV7-9
TGCGCCAGCAGCGGGGACAGGGCTGAAGAAGCTTTCTTT CASSGDRAEEAFF NA TRBJ1-1 TRBD1 TRBV5-1
TGTGCCAGCAGTCTCCCCAGAGGGTCTGGAAACACCATATATTTT CASSLPRGSGNTIYF NA TRBJ1-3 NA TRBV28